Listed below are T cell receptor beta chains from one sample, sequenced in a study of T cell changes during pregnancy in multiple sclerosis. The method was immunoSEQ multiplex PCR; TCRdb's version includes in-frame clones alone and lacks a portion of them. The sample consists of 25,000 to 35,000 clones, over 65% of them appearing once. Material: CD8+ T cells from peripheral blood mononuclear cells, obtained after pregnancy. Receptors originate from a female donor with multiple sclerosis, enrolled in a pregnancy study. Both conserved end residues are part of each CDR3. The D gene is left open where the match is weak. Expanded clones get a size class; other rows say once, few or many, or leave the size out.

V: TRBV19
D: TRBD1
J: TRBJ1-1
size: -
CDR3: CASSKTGANTEAFF
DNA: TGTGCCAGTAGTAAGACAGGGGCGAACACTGAAGCTTTCTTT

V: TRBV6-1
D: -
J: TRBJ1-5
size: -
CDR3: CASNPLGGGQQPQHF
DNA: TGTGCCAGCAATCCTTTGGGGGGAGGGCAGCAGCCCCAGCATTTT

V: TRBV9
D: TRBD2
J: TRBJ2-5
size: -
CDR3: CASSRGGGAGETQYF
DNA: TGTGCCAGCAGCCGAGGCGGGGGGGCCGGTGAGACCCAGTACTTC

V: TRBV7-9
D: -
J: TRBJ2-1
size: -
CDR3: CASEPINRDEIYNEQFF
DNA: TGTGCCAGTGAGCCCATAAACAGGGACGAGATATACAATGAGCAGTTCTTC

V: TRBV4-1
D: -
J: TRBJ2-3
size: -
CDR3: CASSNYTDTQYF
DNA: TGCGCCAGCAGCAATTACACAGATACGCAGTATTTT

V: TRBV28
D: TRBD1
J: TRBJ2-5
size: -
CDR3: CASSYDREVETQYF
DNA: TGTGCCAGCAGTTATGACAGGGAAGTGGAGACCCAGTACTTC

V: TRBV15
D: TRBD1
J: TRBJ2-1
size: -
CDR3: CATSRDRGVTDEQFF
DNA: TGTGCCACCAGCAGGGACAGGGGTGTTACCGATGAGCAGTTCTTC

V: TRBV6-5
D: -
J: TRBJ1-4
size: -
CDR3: CASSNSWGGEKLFF
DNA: TGTGCCAGCAGTAACTCTTGGGGGGGTGAAAAACTGTTTTTT

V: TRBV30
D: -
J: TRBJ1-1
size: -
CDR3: CAWGAGGGEAFF
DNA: TGTGCCTGGGGCGCGGGGGGCGGGGAAGCTTTCTTT

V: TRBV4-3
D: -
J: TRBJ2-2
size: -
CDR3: CASITKMTRANTGELFF
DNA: TGCGCCAGCATCACCAAGATGACTAGGGCGAACACCGGGGAGCTGTTTTTT

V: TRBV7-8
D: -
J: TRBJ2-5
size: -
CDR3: CASSSFFLGGGETQYF
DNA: TGTGCCAGCAGCTCTTTCTTTTTGGGAGGGGGGGAGACCCAGTACTTC

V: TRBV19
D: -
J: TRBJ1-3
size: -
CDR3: CASSNLQGIGGNTIYF
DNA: TGTGCCAGTAGCAACTTACAGGGAATTGGAGGAAACACCATATATTTT

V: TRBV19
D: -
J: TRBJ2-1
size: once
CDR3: CASSIVRGLFNEQFF
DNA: TGTGCCAGTAGTATAGTCAGGGGTCTTTTCAATGAGCAGTTCTTC

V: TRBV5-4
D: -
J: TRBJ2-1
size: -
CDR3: CASSSQGTINEQFF
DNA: TGTGCCAGCAGTTCCCAGGGTACCATCAATGAGCAGTTCTTC

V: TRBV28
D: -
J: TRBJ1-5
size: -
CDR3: CASRTRGSHNQPQHF
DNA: TGTGCCAGCAGAACCCGAGGGTCCCACAATCAGCCCCAGCATTTT

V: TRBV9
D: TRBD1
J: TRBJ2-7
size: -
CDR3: CASSKGTVPSYEQYF
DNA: TGTGCCAGCAGCAAGGGGACAGTTCCTTCCTACGAGCAGTACTTC

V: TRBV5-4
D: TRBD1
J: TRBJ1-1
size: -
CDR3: CASSLTGGRPEAFF
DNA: TGTGCCAGCAGCCTGACAGGGGGAAGGCCTGAAGCTTTCTTT

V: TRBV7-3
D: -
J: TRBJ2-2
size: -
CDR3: CASGYKTTGELFF
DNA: TGTGCCAGCGGTTACAAAACCACCGGGGAGCTGTTTTTT

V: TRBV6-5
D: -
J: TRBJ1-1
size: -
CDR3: CTSSLYMNTEAFF
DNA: TGTACCAGCAGTTTGTACATGAACACTGAAGCTTTCTTT

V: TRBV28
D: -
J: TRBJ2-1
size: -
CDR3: CASSLGGGLGDNEQFF
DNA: TGTGCCAGCAGTTTAGGTGGAGGGCTGGGTGACAATGAGCAGTTCTTC

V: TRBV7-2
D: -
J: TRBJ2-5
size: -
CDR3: CASSLDQEETQYF
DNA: TGTGCCAGCAGCTTAGATCAGGAAGAGACCCAGTACTTC

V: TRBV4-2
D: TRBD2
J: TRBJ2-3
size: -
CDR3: CASSQDIRGGSDTQYF
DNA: TGTGCCAGCAGCCAAGATATTCGGGGGGGCTCAGATACGCAGTATTTT

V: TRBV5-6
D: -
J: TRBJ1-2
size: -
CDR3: CASSSGGSTIYGYTF
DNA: TGTGCCAGCAGCTCCGGAGGCAGCACGATTTATGGCTACACCTTC

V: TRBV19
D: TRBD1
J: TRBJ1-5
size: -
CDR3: CASYSGTGFNQPQHF
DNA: TGTGCCAGCTACTCCGGGACAGGCTTCAATCAGCCCCAGCATTTT

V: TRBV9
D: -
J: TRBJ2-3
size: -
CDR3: CASSLYSRTYTQYF
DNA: TGTGCCAGCAGCCTTTACTCCCGCACGTATACGCAGTATTTT

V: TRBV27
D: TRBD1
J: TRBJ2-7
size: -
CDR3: CASPIGSKRDRCAYEQYF
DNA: TGTGCCAGCCCTATTGGTTCGAAACGGGACAGGTGTGCCTACGAGCAGTACTTC

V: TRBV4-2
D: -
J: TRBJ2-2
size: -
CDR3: CASSGGADTGELFF
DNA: TGTGCCAGCAGCGGGGGGGCCGACACCGGGGAGCTGTTTTTT

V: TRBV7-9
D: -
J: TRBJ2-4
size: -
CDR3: CASSFTGTTLAKNIQYF
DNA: TGTGCCAGCAGTTTTACCGGGACAACTCTAGCCAAAAACATTCAGTACTTC

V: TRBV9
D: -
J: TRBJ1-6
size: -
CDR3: CASSVDPGVNSPLHF
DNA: TGTGCCAGCAGCGTGGATCCCGGGGTTAATTCACCCCTCCACTTT

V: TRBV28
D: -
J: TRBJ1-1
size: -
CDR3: CASSLYKGMNTEAFF
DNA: TGTGCCAGCAGTTTATACAAGGGGATGAACACTGAAGCTTTCTTT

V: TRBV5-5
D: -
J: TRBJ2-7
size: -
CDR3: CASTPRAGTYEQYF
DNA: TGTGCCAGCACCCCGAGGGCCGGTACCTACGAGCAGTACTTC

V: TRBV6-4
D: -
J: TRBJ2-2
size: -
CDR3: CASSPVGGDSGGELFF
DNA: TGTGCCAGCAGCCCGGTAGGCGGGGACTCGGGCGGGGAGCTGTTTTTT

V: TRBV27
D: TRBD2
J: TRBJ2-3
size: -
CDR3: CASHFGGSSTDTQYF
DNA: TGTGCCAGTCACTTCGGGGGGTCTAGCACAGATACGCAGTATTTT

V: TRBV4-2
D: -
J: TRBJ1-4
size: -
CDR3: CASSQDWKGDEKLFF
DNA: TGTGCCAGCAGCCAAGACTGGAAGGGGGATGAAAAACTGTTTTTT

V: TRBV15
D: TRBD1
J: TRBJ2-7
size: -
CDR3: CATSRPQEPGTEPIVDEQYF
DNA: TGTGCCACCAGCAGGCCACAAGAACCCGGGACAGAGCCAATCGTTGACGAGCAGTACTTC

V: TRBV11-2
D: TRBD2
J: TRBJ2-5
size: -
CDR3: CASSPPGLAGGRETQYF
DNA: TGTGCCAGCAGCCCGCCGGGGCTAGCGGGGGGTAGGGAGACCCAGTACTTC

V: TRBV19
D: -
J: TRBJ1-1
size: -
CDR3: CASSWPGREAFF
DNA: TGTGCCAGTAGTTGGCCTGGGAGAGAAGCTTTCTTT

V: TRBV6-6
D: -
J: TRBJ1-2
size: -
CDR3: CASSSVTGSYGYTF
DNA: TGTGCCAGCAGCTCCGTGACAGGCTCCTACGGCTACACCTTC

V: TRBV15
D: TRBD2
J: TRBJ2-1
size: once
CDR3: CATGLVPHNEQFF
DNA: TGTGCCACGGGACTAGTTCCCCACAATGAGCAGTTCTTC

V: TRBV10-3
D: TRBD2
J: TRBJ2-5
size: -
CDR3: CAISEWLAGGNQETQYF
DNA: TGTGCCATCAGTGAGTGGCTAGCGGGGGGCAACCAAGAGACCCAGTACTTC

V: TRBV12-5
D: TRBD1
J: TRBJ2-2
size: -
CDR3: CASGLQGANTGELFF
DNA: TGTGCTAGTGGTCTGCAGGGGGCGAACACCGGGGAGCTGTTTTTT

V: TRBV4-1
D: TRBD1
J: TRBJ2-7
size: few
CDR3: CASSHRTGFSYEQYF
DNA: TGCGCCAGCAGCCATCGGACAGGGTTTTCCTACGAGCAGTACTTC

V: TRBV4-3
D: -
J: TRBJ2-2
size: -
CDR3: CASSQVFGRGPELFF
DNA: TGCGCCAGCAGCCAGGTCTTTGGGCGGGGGCCCGAGCTGTTTTTT

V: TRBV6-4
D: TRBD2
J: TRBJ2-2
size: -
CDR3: CASSPDASGTGELFF
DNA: TGTGCCAGCAGCCCTGACGCTAGCGGCACCGGGGAGCTGTTTTTT

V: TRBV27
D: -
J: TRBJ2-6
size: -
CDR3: CASSSLQALGANVLTF
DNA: TGTGCCAGCAGTTCACTCCAGGCTCTTGGGGCCAACGTCCTGACTTTC

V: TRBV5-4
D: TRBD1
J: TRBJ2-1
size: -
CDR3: CASSPDRGTYNEQFF
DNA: TGTGCCAGCAGTCCGGACAGGGGCACCTACAATGAGCAGTTCTTC

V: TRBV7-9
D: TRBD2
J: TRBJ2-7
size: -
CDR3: CASSPSGGVPLEQYF
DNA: TGTGCCAGCAGCCCGAGCGGGGGGGTCCCTCTGGAGCAGTACTTC

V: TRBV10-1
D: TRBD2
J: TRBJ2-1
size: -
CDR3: CASSGLAGGYNEQFF
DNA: TGCGCCAGCAGTGGACTAGCGGGGGGGTACAATGAGCAGTTCTTC

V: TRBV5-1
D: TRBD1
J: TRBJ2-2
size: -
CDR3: CASSLGLTGGTGELFF
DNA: TGCGCCAGCAGCTTGGGATTAACAGGGGGCACCGGGGAGCTGTTTTTT

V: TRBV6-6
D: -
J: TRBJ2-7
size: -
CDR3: CASRQATSYEQYF
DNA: TGTGCCAGTAGACAGGCTACTTCCTACGAGCAGTACTTC

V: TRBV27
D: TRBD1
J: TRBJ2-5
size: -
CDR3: CASSLSPGGVQETQYF
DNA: TGTGCCAGCAGTTTATCGCCAGGGGGCGTACAAGAGACCCAGTACTTC

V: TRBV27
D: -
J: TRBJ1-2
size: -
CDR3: CASWGGGYGYTF
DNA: TGTGCCTCATGGGGAGGGGGCTATGGCTACACCTTC

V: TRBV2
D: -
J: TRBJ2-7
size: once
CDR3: CASTADTYEQYF
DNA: TGTGCCAGCACGGCGGACACCTACGAGCAGTACTTC